This T cell receptor beta chain was sequenced for a study of blood T cells in healthy people across ages. Study observations and caveats: Age showed a roughly linear inverse relationship with TCR beta diversity per million T cells. Both naive CD4+ cell counts and diversity were greater in long-lived donors than in aged donors. Diversity estimates drawn from one million T cells were deemed underestimates.

Using a J-beta primer mix together with a sample-barcoded 5' primer, a second PCR was run for roughly 7 to 12 cycles. TCRdb called the 5' RACE reads again in MiXCR, with one record for every CDR3 protein. The sample has about 830,000 distinct CDR3 sequences, 55% to 75% seen once. Deletions cut 8 bases from V and 11 bases from J, with 21 bases between. This CDR3 region has 13 residues. Per germline, CDR1 MNHNS and CDR2 SASEGT. The individuals who served as donors were healthy Caucasians living in Russia, aged roughly 6 to 95. In regard to this clonotype: What it binds is unknown.

This clonotype was obtained from a man younger than 45 in good health. The sequenced sample consisted of blood. The chain combines TRBV6-1 with TRBJ2-5; unclear D gene. CDR3 sequence reads: CASEFTDEAEQYF. The CDR3 bases are TGTGCCAGCGAGTTTACCGACGAGGCGGAGCAGTACTTC.